The 18 T cell receptor beta chains below were found in one sample sequenced in a study of blood T cells in healthy people across ages. PCR was performed a second time for about 7 to 11 cycles using a sample-barcoded 5' primer and a J-beta primer mix. TCRdb re-called the 5' RACE reads with MiXCR, one entry per CDR3 protein. The top ten clones hold 25% to 30% of a sample with approximately 830,000 distinct CDR3 sequences, about 62% of them seen once. Material: blood. These receptors all come from a man aged 30-40 years in good health.

The chain couples TRBV20-1 to TRBJ2-5; D is uncertain. This CDR3 has 12 amino acids. Between the trimmed V and J ends, which lost 0 bases and 7 bases, there was a span of 9 bases. From germline, CDR1 is DFQATT and CDR2 SNEGSKA (reference sequence). The CDR3 sequence: CSARDVGGTQYF. DNA for the CDR3: TGCAGTGCTAGAGATGTAGGTGGGACCCAGTACTTC.

The J gene is TRBJ2-4, the V gene TRBV29-1; D gene unclear. The ends were cut back, 7 bases at V and 3 bases at J, with 13 bases in the middle. Germline V gene lookup returns CDR1 SQVTM and CDR2 ANQGSEA. This CDR3 region has 13 residues. In DNA, the CDR3 is TGCAGCGCATTTAGTTTAGGCAAAAACATTCAGTACTTC. Its translation is CSAFSLGKNIQYF.

This clonotype came up a few times. The chain employs TRBV7-9 and TRBJ2-3; D is uncertain. With 7 bases removed from V and 2 bases from J, the gap between germline ends came to 13 bases. The CDR3 has 14 residues. CDR1 is SEHNR and CDR2 is FQNEAQ in the germline V gene (reference sequence). DNA for the CDR3: TGTGCCAGCACCAGCGCCCTCCTCACAGATACGCAGTATTTT. Its protein is CASTSALLTDTQYF.

The genes are TRBV10-3 and TRBJ1-2, with 8 nucleotides matching TRBD1. Germline V gene data show CDR1 as ENHRY and CDR2 as SYGVKD. The CDR3 consists of 13 residues. V dropped 7 bases and J dropped 6; count of bases not matched to a gene: 7. The CDR3 loop reads CAITEDRVDGYTF. CDR3 bases: TGTGCCATCACCGAGGACAGGGTAGATGGCTACACCTTC.

This chain links TRBV27 with TRBJ2-3; either TRBD1 or TRBD2 may supply D (6 bases each). Trimming cost V 4 bases and J 5 bases, with 10 bases left between them. This CDR3 spans 13 amino acids. Germline CDR1 and CDR2: MNHEY and SMNVEV (reference sequence). This CDR3 reads CASSWGAGDTQYF. DNA for the CDR3: TGTGCCAGCAGTTGGGGGGCGGGAGATACGCAGTATTTT.

CDR3 loop: CSVEDEKSRTPYEQYF. CDR3 coding DNA: TGCAGCGTTGAAGATGAAAAAAGCCGGACTCCTTACGAGCAGTACTTC. This rearrangement joins TRBV29-1 to TRBJ2-7, with D tentatively TRBD2 (5 bases). The CDR3 runs 16 residues. Trimming pared 0 bases from V and 4 bases from J, leaving 19 bases between. Germline-derived CDR1 and CDR2 are SQVTM and ANQGSEA.

V gene TRBV6-2 or TRBV6-3 combines with J gene TRBJ1-6, with unresolved D. This CDR3 has 10 amino acids. Trimming cost V 10 bases and J 7 bases, with 5 bases left between them. Per the germline V gene, CDR1 is MNHEY and CDR2 is SVGEGT. The CDR3, as DNA: TGTGCCACCGGGAATTCACCCCTCCACTTT. Amino acids: CATGNSPLHF.

This clonotype was observed a handful of times. The genes are TRBV20-1 and TRBJ2-7; D not certain. Trimming pared 6 bases from V and 2 bases from J, leaving 8 bases between. The CDR3 is made up of 11 amino acids. In germline, CDR1 is DFQATT, CDR2 SNEGSKA (reference sequence). This chain's CDR3 is CSAQLTYEQYF. The CDR3 DNA follows: TGCAGTGCCCAATTGACCTACGAGCAGTACTTC.

Concerning this clonotype: A read error may be the cause here, since a much bigger clone is one base away. The rearrangement uses TRBV4-1 and TRBJ2-4; D gene ambiguous. This CDR3 has 14 amino acids. Germline assignment: CDR1 MGHRA and CDR2 YSYEKL. The CDR3 DNA reads TGCGCCAGCAACCAAGATAAGACGGGAAACATTCAGTACTTC. This gives the protein CASNQDKTGNIQYF.

The chain employs TRBV25-1 and TRBJ1-1, with 7 bases fitting TRBD1. This CDR3 has 13 residues. CDR1 is MGHDK and CDR2 is SYGVNS in the germline V gene. The J segment lost 11 bases and the V segment lost 4 bases, leaving 10 bases of the junction unmatched. The CDR3 nucleotides are TGTGCCAGCAGTGGGTTTAGTACAGGGGCGGCTTTCTTT. Translating it yields CASSGFSTGAAFF.

In this sample, this clonotype turned up a few times. The chain couples TRBV27 to TRBJ2-5; D is uncertain. This CDR3 comprises 14 residues. V was shortened by 2 bases and J by 5 bases, with 12 bases between the two germline ends. The germline V gene has CDR1 MNHEY and CDR2 SMNVEV (reference sequence). CDR3 nucleotide sequence: TGTGCCAGCAGTTTAAGGGCTGTCTGGGAGACCCAGTACTTC. Translating it yields CASSLRAVWETQYF.

The chain links TRBV28 to TRBJ1-4; D not certain. The ends were cut back, 10 bases at V and 8 bases at J, with 17 bases in the middle. CDR3 size: 13 residues. The V gene's germline CDR1 is MDHEN and CDR2 SYDVKM. CDR3 amino acids: CATQPALEEKLFF. The CDR3 DNA reads TGTGCCACCCAACCGGCCCTGGAGGAAAAACTGTTTTTT.

This clonotype has only a few counts. This rearrangement joins TRBV7-9 to TRBJ2-7, with TRBD2 matching 11 bases. Trimming cost V 8 bases and J 4 bases; bases outside gene matches: 7. Germline CDR1 and CDR2: SEHNR and FQNEAQ (reference sequence). The CDR3 spans 14 residues. In nucleotides, the CDR3 is TGTGCCAGCGGGGGGACTAGCGGCAATTACGAGCAGTACTTC. It yields the protein CASGGTSGNYEQYF.

The chain carries TRBV7-9 and TRBJ1-5, with a weak D call TRBD1 (5 bases). The germline V gene has CDR1 SEHNR and CDR2 FQNEAQ (reference sequence). This CDR3 has 12 residues. The V gene lost 6 bases and the J gene lost 6 bases, with 9 bases spanning the gap. CDR3 nucleotide sequence: TGTGCCAGCAGTAAGGGGCTTCAGCCCCAGCATTTT. It translates to CASSKGLQPQHF. Full variable domain (missing parts from reference TRBV7-9 and TRBJ1-5): DTGVSQNPRHKITKRGQNVTFRCDPISEHNRLYWYRQTLGQGPEFLTYFQNEAQLEKSRLLSDRFSAERPKGSFSTLEIQRTEQGDSAMYLCASSKGLQPQHFGDGTRLSIL.

V is TRBV6-1 and J is TRBJ2-1; either TRBD1 or TRBD2 may supply D (5 bases each). This CDR3 contains 14 residues. V gave up 7 bases and J gave up 0 bases, with 10 bases separating them. Germline lookup yields CDR1 MNHNS and CDR2 SASEGT. CDR3: CASTGAASYNEQFF. CDR3 DNA sequence: TGTGCCAGCACCGGGGCTGCCTCCTACAATGAGCAGTTCTTC.

This clonotype was detected a few times. The V and J genes are TRBV6-5 and TRBJ2-5; tentatively, D is TRBD1 (6 bases). The length of the CDR3 is 14 residues. Trimming stripped 6 bases from V and 5 bases from J, with 16 bases between. CDR1 is MNHEY and CDR2 is SVGAGI in the germline V gene. The CDR3 here is CASSRTTRGETQYF. In DNA, the CDR3 is TGTGCCAGCAGCCGAACTACCAGGGGTGAGACCCAGTACTTC.

This clonotype was seen a handful of times. This chain uses TRBV29-1 with TRBJ2-5; no clear D gene. CDR1 is SQVTM, CDR2 ANQGSEA, per germline. This CDR3 contains 12 residues. The V end was cut by 4 bases, the J end by 4 bases, with 10 bases between. This CDR3 is CSVVSGTETQYF. CDR3 bases: TGCAGCGTTGTATCGGGTACAGAGACCCAGTACTTC.

V usage is TRBV10-3 and J usage is TRBJ1-1, with a tentative D call TRBD1 (6 bases). This CDR3 region has 14 residues. Trimming took 0 bases from V and 4 from J, leaving 9 bases between them. Germline CDR1 reads ENHRY; CDR2 reads SYGVKD. CDR3 nucleotide sequence: TGTGCCATCAGTGAGTCAGGGGGTATCACTGAAGCTTTCTTT. Translating gives CAISESGGITEAFF.